Below, 15 T cell receptor beta chains from the same sample are listed, as sequenced in a study of tissue-resident memory T cells in lung cancer. Sorting of CD8+ T cells was based on CD103 expression. The antigens of these receptors remain unknown. TCR sequencing libraries incorporated unique molecular identifiers. TCRdb re-called the reads with MiXCR, one entry per CDR3 protein. Of over 250 distinct CDR3 sequences listed, roughly a fifth are singletons. Findings of the study overall: The top clonotype averaged approximately 18% of sequenced TRM cells per patient.

Source material: CD103+ CD8+ T cells from lung tumor tissue. The source of these receptors is a human donor with treatment-naive lung cancer (subtype not recorded).

This clonotype is deemed large (0.1 to 1%). CDR3 sequence: CASSPMGDTGELFF. The CDR3 coding sequence is TGTGCCAGCAGCCCGATGGGGGACACCGGGGAGCTGTTTTTT. The V gene is TRBV11-2, the J gene TRBJ2-2; D is perhaps TRBD1 or TRBD2 (5 bases each). This CDR3 has 14 residues. The V gene's germline CDR1 is SGHAT and CDR2 FQNNGV. V lost 5 bases and J 3 bases, leaving 10 bases between the germline ends.

By share of the sample, this clonotype is medium-sized. This chain connects TRBV7-2 to TRBJ2-3, with D uncertain. The CDR3 runs to 14 residues. The germline gives CDR1 SGHTA, CDR2 FQGNSA. Trimming left V 5 bases short and J 6 bases short, with 15 bases between. The CDR3 is CASSPSRLADTQYF. CDR3 DNA: TGTGCCAGCAGCCCCAGTCGACTGGCGGATACGCAGTATTTT.

V usage is TRBV7-6 and J usage is TRBJ2-2, with 13 bases that match TRBD2. The CDR3 contains 15 residues. Germline V CDR1 and CDR2: SGHVS, FNYEAQ. With 6 bases clipped from V and 7 bases from J, the junction kept 5 bases outside the gene matches. The CDR3 sequence is CASRPGTSGDGELFF. The CDR3 DNA sequence: TGTGCCAGCAGACCCGGGACTAGCGGGGACGGGGAGCTGTTTTTT.

This sequence joins TRBV7-2 and TRBJ2-3; D is perhaps TRBD1 (5 bases). This CDR3 is 14 amino acids long. Germline CDR1 is SGHTA and CDR2 is FQGNSA. The V gene lost 9 bases and the J gene lost 0 bases, with 13 bases spanning the gap. The CDR3: CARLRGTSTDTQYF. DNA of the CDR3: TGTGCCAGATTAAGGGGAACTAGCACAGATACGCAGTATTTT.

This clonotype is classed as hyperexpanded (1% or more). This rearrangement joins TRBV18 to TRBJ1-4; no firm D call. The length of the CDR3 is 16 residues. V shed 0 bases and J shed 0 bases, with 8 bases lying between them. Germline assignment: CDR1 KGHSH and CDR2 LQKENI. The CDR3 DNA follows: TGTGCCAGCTCACCACCTGACAACCCAACTAATGAAAAACTGTTTTTT. Amino acid sequence: CASSPPDNPTNEKLFF.

In this sample, this clonotype is large. The rearrangement links TRBV29-1 to TRBJ2-5; the D gene is possibly TRBD1 (5 bases). Germline V gene sequence: CDR1 SQVTM, CDR2 ANQGSEA. This CDR3 spans 14 amino acids. Trimming left V 6 bases short and J 9 bases short, with 23 bases between. CDR3 sequence: CSVLPDSPQRAQYF. The CDR3 DNA reads as TGCAGCGTCCTTCCCGACAGTCCCCAACGGGCCCAGTACTTC.

This chain connects TRBV18 to TRBJ1-2; D remains ambiguous. Germline CDR1 and CDR2: KGHSH and LQKENI. The CDR3 covers 13 residues. The ends were cut back, 3 bases at V and 4 bases at J, with 9 bases in the middle. The CDR3, as DNA: TGTGCCAGCTCACCGGGGAGCGTCTATGGCTACACCTTC. It is translated as CASSPGSVYGYTF.

The chain recombines TRBV5-1 with TRBJ2-1; 8 bases fit TRBD2. Germline CDR1 SGHRS, CDR2 YFSETQ. V was pared by 5 bases and J by 4 bases, with 8 bases of the junction left unmatched. CDR3 length: 15 residues. For the CDR3, the DNA is TGCGCCAGCAGGCAACCGGGACTAGGGTACAATGAGCAGTTCTTC. Its translation is CASRQPGLGYNEQFF.

Judged by abundance, this clonotype is medium-sized. The DNA of the CDR3 is TGCGCCAGCAGCTTATGGGACAGGGTGGACACAGATACGCAGTATTTT. Protein sequence: CASSLWDRVDTDTQYF. This rearrangement joins TRBV5-1 to TRBJ2-3, with 9 nucleotides matching TRBD1. Losses at the gene ends were 2 bases for V and 2 bases for J; bases not matched to a gene: 6. Per the germline V gene, CDR1 is SGHRS and CDR2 is YFSETQ. The CDR3 is made up of 16 amino acids.

This sequence joins TRBV5-4 and TRBJ2-1; tentative D call: TRBD2 (5 bases). In germline, CDR1 is SGHNT, CDR2 YYREEE (reference sequence). CDR3 length equals 11 residues. Trimming stripped 2 bases from V and 8 bases from J, with 5 bases between. The CDR3 DNA follows: TGTGCCAGCAGCTTCGGGGATGAGCAGTTCTTC. Its protein product is CASSFGDEQFF.

This clonotype showed up just a few times. The chain combines TRBV30 with TRBJ2-2; no firm D call. With 2 bases removed from V and 3 bases from J, the gap between germline ends came to 7 bases. The CDR3 runs to 13 residues. The germline V gene encodes CDR1 GTSNPN and CDR2 SVGIG (reference sequence). CDR3 region: CAWSFGDTGELFF. Here the CDR3 DNA reads TGTGCCTGGAGTTTTGGGGACACCGGGGAGCTGTTTTTT.

The chain combines TRBV29-1 with TRBJ2-3, with D unresolved. V was shortened by 6 bases and J by 6 bases, with 22 bases between the two germline ends. The CDR3 totals 15 residues. Germline-derived CDR1 and CDR2 are SQVTM and ANQGSEA. The CDR3 loop is CSVPGRGGSWDTQYF. The DNA of the CDR3 is TGCAGCGTCCCCGGCCGAGGTGGTTCATGGGATACGCAGTATTTT.

This clonotype qualifies as large. The chain employs TRBV20-1 and TRBJ1-2; D call uncertain. V gave up 3 bases and J gave up 5 bases, with 13 bases separating them. This CDR3 has 13 residues. In germline, CDR1 is DFQATT, CDR2 SNEGSKA (reference sequence). The CDR3 is CSASPPDLYGYTF. The CDR3 DNA reads TGCAGTGCTAGCCCCCCGGATCTTTATGGCTACACCTTC.

The gene calls are TRBV2 and TRBJ2-1, with no clear D. This CDR3 spans 15 amino acids. The germline gives CDR1 SNHLY, CDR2 FYNNEI. The ends were cut back, 3 bases at V and 0 bases at J, with 9 bases in the middle. For the CDR3, the DNA is TGTGCCAGCAGTGACAGCCTAAACTCCTACAATGAGCAGTTCTTC. It codes for CASSDSLNSYNEQFF.

The CDR3 reads CASSQLGASGNTIYF. The CDR3, as DNA: TGCGCCAGCAGCCAATTGGGAGCCTCTGGAAACACCATATATTTT. The rearrangement joins TRBV4-1 to TRBJ1-3; D is unresolved. The germline gives CDR1 MGHRA, CDR2 YSYEKL. This CDR3 contains 15 residues. Trimming left V 2 bases short and J 0 bases short, with 8 bases between.